This T cell receptor (beta chain) was obtained from a study of control samples from healthy donors and cancer patients. Assay: immunoSEQ multiplex PCR; the TCRdb copy retains only in-frame clones and omits some. Of roughly 86,000 clones listed, approximately 90% are singletons. This clone was detected once. V was trimmed by 4 bases and J by 8 bases, leaving 15 bases between them. Germline CDR1 SGDLS, CDR2 YYNGEE. CDR3 length: 13 amino acids. This clonotype originated in a woman between 18 and 29 years old in good health. Specimen: blood. J is TRBJ1-1 and V is TRBV9; D possibly corresponds to TRBD1 (5 bases). CDR3 DNA sequence: TGTGCCAGCAGCCTCGTTCCGGGGCCCGAAGCTTTCTTT. This translates into CASSLVPGPEAFF.